This T cell receptor (beta chain) stems from a study of cytomegalovirus exposure and HLA in healthy donors (dated by TCRdb to the late 2010s). The study in broad terms: In an earlier analysis of 550 to 750 of the donors, 250 to 350 Gb of sequence data and 95 million to 130 million unique TCR beta sequences from about 179 million T cells were reported. An early release covering over 500 HLA-typed donors comprised about 300 gigabases of sequencing data and approximately 85 million unique TCR sequences. Of the 300 to 500 genotyped donors, 80% to 90% were placed in the genetic ancestry cluster associated with self-reported Caucasian donors. The study aimed to test whether signatures of past pathogen exposure could be identified by cataloging public T cell receptors. The T cell repertoires of 670 or so subjects were profiled by immunosequencing and related to cytomegalovirus serostatus. A separate validation cohort of roughly 120 different subjects was used in addition to the approximately 640-subject first cohort. The study combined high-throughput TCR immunosequencing, statistical association of individual TCRs with disease status, and machine learning to predict cytomegalovirus infection status. In a later analysis, previously published TCR beta repertoires from 500 to 750 donors were re-analyzed and high-resolution HLA genotyping was added so that TCR occurrence patterns could be studied. Rather than drawing on any new phenotypic data, the later analysis identified candidate immune exposures from TCR beta sequences and the way those sequences occurred across donors. To decide whether each TCR beta V gene segment behaved as functional or pseudogenic, an earlier analysis of some 540 of the donors relied on high-throughput TCR beta sequencing. Donor age, sex, ethnicity and CMV serostatus were collected together with the repertoire data. In a later genetic analysis, genome-wide SNP genotypes for 398 of the 666 donors were used, and that subset was treated as a discovery cohort. Every discovery cohort repertoire had been produced on one sequencing platform. HLA typing covered class I and class II loci at four-digit resolution. Typing coverage varied by locus: roughly 629-640 donors for A, B, C, DRB1 and DQB1; 522 for DQA1; about 600 for DPA1; more than 450 for DPB1. Roughly 5 DR-DQ haplotypes were treated as single units for association and clustering because of strong linkage in the cohort. On average, 235,054 unique TCR beta nucleotide sequences were sequenced per donor among 398 genotyped donors of the cohort, with 15% to 20% of those sequences being non-productive.

The cohort consisted of 650 to 700 healthy bone marrow donors. All cohort members were sampled while nominally healthy, although unrecorded immune exposures were likely present. The donor tested CMV seropositive, placing the donor among the 289 seropositive members of the cohort. Each donor provided a peripheral blood sample, and peripheral blood mononuclear cells were used for TCR beta sequencing. Genomic DNA extraction from the blood cell samples was performed with the Qiagen DNeasy Blood Extraction Kit. Overall study results and their limits: The authors suggested that the approach could potentially be extended to other disease states and immunological phenotypes. A later genetic analysis associated a missense DCLRE1C variant with V-gene and J-gene trimming of TCR beta chains, and an independent cohort replicated the association. A group of highly shared sequence variants was considered likely to be a technical artifact of the sequencing pipeline. A further reported finding was that TCR beta sequences accurately predicted the HLA-A and HLA-B alleles for most subjects in the first cohort. In a later analysis, most CMV-associated TCR beta chains were found to appear HLA-restricted, with HLA associations seemingly driven largely by CMV exposure. Assigning TCR associations to individual alleles was difficult when HLA alleles, especially DR and DQ, strongly co-occurred. A later analysis associated 15,000 or so TCR beta sequences with specific HLA alleles at a false discovery rate of 0.05. For the cohort, immune exposure information was limited to CMV serostatus. The study listed 164 TCR beta chains as associated with cytomegalovirus. In a later genetic analysis, fewer N-insertions in productive TCRs were reported among donors in an Asian-associated ancestry cluster than the approximately 710-donor mean. The presence/absence analyses assumed that sequencing depth was roughly uniform across donors, and that assumption may not be true. The classifier was reported to diagnose cytomegalovirus status with high specificity and sensitivity in both the original and validation cohorts. Correlated functional status among segregating V segments might reflect linkage disequilibrium, but an unknown experimental factor could not be ruled out. Because the 87-base-pair reads could not distinguish some IMGT-functional V segments, including TRBV6-2 and TRBV6-3, those segments were excluded. This cohort had only TCR beta chains sequenced, and the lack of alpha or paired-chain data limited which features could be detected. While some public TCRs were present in many individuals, most TCR sequences turned up only very rarely across donors. In an earlier analysis of under 600 of the donors, most TCR beta V segments were observed in productive rearrangements about 87% or about 30% of the time, broadly matching IMGT annotations. Because some donors lacked HLA typing at each locus, the association tests relied only on the typed subset. In a later analysis, HLA-associated TCR beta chains showed more clonal expansion and lower generation probabilities than non-associated chains that were equally common. A later analysis reported that several top co-occurrence clusters appeared linked to parvovirus B19, influenza, CMV and Epstein-Barr virus. The earlier analysis of some 560 of the donors excluded around 17 rarely observed V segments, including chromosome 9 orphons, because counts were too low. In a later analysis, the rate of TCR association differed among HLA loci, with DRB1 alleles having the most associated TCRs and HLA-C alleles having the fewest. A few of the identified cytomegalovirus-associated TCR beta chains were confirmed in vitro to be specific for cytomegalovirus antigens.

Details on this clone: It has no known antigen specificity. There are no base qualities to consult, and no much larger clone falls within one base.

The junction shows trimming of 0 bases on V and 9 bases on J, plus 9 bases between the germline ends. The CDR3 runs 13 amino acids, cysteine and phenylalanine included. Solely the CDR3 DNA is kept, with 39 bases framed from the first base. From a lookup of the germline V gene, CDR1 and CDR2 are MRHNA and SNTAGT. Preparation of the library involved the immunoSEQ multiplex PCR assay. For the multiplex PCR, a mixture combining 60 forward primers for TCR Vbeta segments and 13 reverse primers for TCR Jbeta segments was used. A multiplex PCR assay on genomic DNA amplified the CDR3 region of rearranged TCR beta genes. The amplified TCR beta libraries were sequenced on the Illumina HiSeq System as 87-base-pair reads. Concerning the study's data processing: Across the roughly 640 repertoires, a later analysis counted 60 million to 90 million unique TCR beta chains, 9.5 million to 13 million of which were shared by at least two donors. Raw reads were error-corrected and collapsed into unique sequences by a nearest-neighbor algorithm in which closely related sequences were merged to remove PCR and sequencing errors. V, D and J gene segments were assigned by aligning CDR3 sequences to IMGT reference sequences. For a sequence to be retained, a match of at least six nucleotides was required to both a V gene segment and a J gene segment. Rearrangements were called productive when the CDR3 lacked stop codons and stayed in frame with V and J; all others were non-productive. Following IMGT convention, CDR3 was defined as the stretch from the second conserved V-encoded cysteine up to the conserved J-encoded phenylalanine. The earlier analysis of about 620 of the donors excluded sequences that lacked an unambiguous match to a single V gene segment. In an earlier analysis of 587 of the donors, V segments were called functional above 56.7% productive rearrangements and were called segregating when the between-donor standard deviation exceeded 5%. A statistical classification framework was built for diagnosing cytomegalovirus status from the catalog of TCR beta chain sequences. A later analysis assigned V and J genes by comparing TCR nucleotide sequences with IMGT/GENE-DB human TR gene sequences. Using the TCRdist pipeline, a later analysis assigned CDR3 sequences along with most-parsimonious VDJ recombination scenarios. In a later analysis, each TCR beta chain was defined by its CDR3 amino acid sequence together with its V-gene family, and reads lacking a unique V-gene family were excluded. As a way to deal with suspected cross-contamination and a sequencing artifact, a later analysis dropped over 550 nucleotide sequences that were highly shared and had low generation probability. A later analysis calculated a clonal expansion index for each public chain from normalized within-repertoire ranks of inferred template counts. A later analysis computed generation probabilities with a VDJ recombination model fitted to out-of-frame rearrangements, and checked the results against IGoR. In a later analysis, TCR-TCR, TCR-HLA and TCR-CMV co-occurrence was scored with hypergeometric tests, and a repertoire-size bias correction was applied to TCR pairs. In a later analysis, false discovery rates were estimated by permuting HLA or CMV assignments 20 times. In a later analysis, co-occurring TCRs were grouped using DBSCAN, with TCRdist sequence similarity added in when clustering inside HLA-allele-positive subsets. Co-occurrence clustering excluded repertoires with fewer than 30,000 or more than 120,000 public chains, plus five with anomalous nucleotide sharing. TCRdb retrieved this table from immuneACCESS and kept in-frame rearrangements only. Not all clones are present; in checked studies, unresolved V genes account for under half, and no reason is known for the remainder. V, J and clone size are taken as reported in that table, and D and trimming were inferred from the DNA itself. This sample gives about 130,000 clones in total; around 80% of them show up just once. Roughly 6.8% of the sample is held by the ten biggest clonotypes.

The chain was built from TRBV6-4 and TRBJ1-5, with the D gene not clear enough to name. The material sequenced was PBMCs. The TCR sequence derives from a man aged 35 to 55 in good health and CMV-seropositive. The DNA sequence is given as TGTGCCAGCAGTGACTCGGGCACTTCGCCCCAGCATTTT. This encodes CASSDSGTSPQHF.